Below are 21 T cell receptor beta chains sequenced from a single sample in a study of T cells after yellow fever vaccination. TCRdb itself ran the 5' RACE reads through MiXCR, one entry per CDR3 protein. This table holds roughly 85,000 distinct CDR3 sequences, about 14% found once. The specimen was CD8+ T cells not binding an NS4B(214-222) dextramer, sorted from PBMCs, collected less than 25 days after the first yellow fever vaccination. The receptors here all came from a man younger than 35 who received the YFV17D yellow fever vaccine.

The chain joins TRBV6-5 to TRBJ2-1; 12 positions match TRBD2. This CDR3 has 17 residues. Germline V gene sequence: CDR1 MNHEY, CDR2 SVGAGI. With 3 bases clipped from V and 8 bases from J, the junction kept 11 bases outside the gene matches. CDR3 loop: CASSYLTSGGRGDEQFF. The DNA of the CDR3 is TGTGCCAGCAGTTATTTGACTAGCGGGGGCCGTGGGGATGAGCAGTTCTTC.

This clonotype was detected ten times or more. The chain has TRBV7-7 and TRBJ2-7; no reliable D call. V lost 2 bases to trimming and J lost 0 bases, with 5 bases between them. Germline V CDR1 and CDR2: SSHAT, FNYEAQ (reference sequence). The CDR3 covers 13 residues. The CDR3 here is CASSLSSSYEQYF. The CDR3 DNA follows: TGTGCCAGCAGCTTATCGAGCTCCTACGAGCAGTACTTC.

The chain carries TRBV20-1 and TRBJ2-7, with a weak D call TRBD2 (5 bases). CDR3 length: 14 amino acids. V gave up 7 bases and J gave up 1 base, with 17 bases separating them. Germline V CDR1 and CDR2: DFQATT, SNEGSKA (reference sequence). The CDR3 nucleotides are TGCAGTGGAGTCGCGTGGGGAGAATCCTACGAGCAGTACTTC. Translation: CSGVAWGESYEQYF.

This clonotype was seen only a few times. This chain connects TRBV5-4 to TRBJ2-5, with TRBD2 identical over 8 bases. Germline lookup yields CDR1 SGHNT and CDR2 YYREEE (reference sequence). The V gene end was trimmed by 4 bases and the J gene end by 5 bases; junction bases not matched to a gene: 7. The CDR3 extends over 14 amino acids. The CDR3 region is CASSREGLAETQYF. In DNA, the CDR3 is TGTGCCAGCAGCCGGGAGGGACTGGCGGAGACCCAGTACTTC.

This chain uses TRBV4-2 with TRBJ2-7; TRBD1 agrees at 7 bases. V lost 0 bases, J lost 2 bases, and 7 bases stayed unmatched. The CDR3 is 16 amino acids. Germline CDR1 is LGHNA and CDR2 is YNFKEQ. Here the CDR3 DNA reads TGTGCCAGCAGCCAAGAGACAGGGTTCAGGCCCTACGAGCAGTACTTC. Protein product: CASSQETGFRPYEQYF.

This sequence joins TRBV6-1 and TRBJ1-5; D ambiguous. The CDR3 loop spans 14 amino acids. V dropped 8 bases and J dropped 2 bases, with 13 bases sitting between them. The germline CDR1 and CDR2 sequences are MNHNS and SASEGT. This chain's CDR3 is CASAGGSGNQPQHF. The CDR3 DNA sequence: TGTGCCAGCGCGGGAGGGAGTGGCAATCAGCCCCAGCATTTT.

This clonotype was observed at least ten times. The chain has TRBV29-1 and TRBJ2-1; D perhaps matches TRBD1 (5 bases). CDR3 length: 15 amino acids. CDR1 is SQVTM, CDR2 ANQGSEA, per germline. V gave up 1 base and J gave up 5 bases, with 15 bases separating them. The CDR3 loop reads CSVEGTLPRNNEQFF. In nucleotides, the CDR3 is TGCAGCGTTGAAGGGACACTCCCGAGGAACAATGAGCAGTTCTTC.

A few counts support this clonotype. This chain connects TRBV25-1 to TRBJ2-7; the D gene is possibly TRBD1 (6 bases). The V gene lost 7 bases and the J gene lost 0 bases, with 16 bases spanning the gap. The CDR3 is made up of 15 amino acids. The V gene's germline CDR1 is MGHDK and CDR2 SYGVNS. The CDR3 coding sequence is TGTGCCAGCACGTCTCACCGGGACAACTCCTACGAGCAGTACTTC. This encodes CASTSHRDNSYEQYF.

This rearrangement joins TRBV6-5 to TRBJ1-1; possible D gene TRBD1, 5 bases. The CDR3 runs to 14 residues. The germline CDR1 and CDR2 sequences are MNHEY and SVGAGI. Trimming removed 5 bases at V and 3 bases at J, with 13 bases between. The CDR3 DNA follows: TGTGCCAGCAGTCACAGGCAAACGGACACTGAAGCTTTCTTT. Its translation: CASSHRQTDTEAFF.

The chain joins TRBV20-1 to TRBJ2-5; perhaps TRBD2 as D (5 bases). Per germline, CDR1 DFQATT and CDR2 SNEGSKA (reference sequence). V lost 6 bases and J lost 0, with 11 bases in between. The CDR3 totals 13 residues. The CDR3 region is CSARTGYQETQYF. Written as DNA, the CDR3 is TGCAGTGCACGGACTGGCTACCAAGAGACCCAGTACTTC.

The CDR3 nucleotides read TGTGCCAGCAGTTATCGGGGGAATCAGCCCCAGCATTTT. As protein: CASSYRGNQPQHF. The V call is TRBV7-9, the J call TRBJ1-5, with D possibly TRBD1 on 5 matching bases. Trimming removed 6 bases at V and 4 bases at J, with 10 bases between. Germline assignment: CDR1 SEHNR and CDR2 FQNEAQ (reference sequence). The CDR3 length is 13 residues.

A few counts support this clonotype. The V call is TRBV4-2, the J call TRBJ2-3; TRBD2 is a possible D gene (6 bases). The CDR3 is made up of 15 amino acids. The germline V gene encodes CDR1 LGHNA and CDR2 YNFKEQ. V lost 1 base to trimming and J lost 4 bases, with 12 bases between them. CDR3 bases: TGTGCCAGCAGCCAAGTCGACGGGGGAGCAGATACGCAGTATTTT. Protein sequence: CASSQVDGGADTQYF.

This rearrangement joins TRBV5-1 to TRBJ1-1; D perhaps matches TRBD1 (6 bases). V was clipped by 4 bases and J by 1 base, with 11 bases between them. The V gene's germline CDR1 is SGHRS and CDR2 YFSETQ. The CDR3 is made up of 14 amino acids. The CDR3 sequence: CASSPRGRNTEAFF. The CDR3 DNA follows: TGCGCCAGCAGCCCCAGGGGCCGGAACACTGAAGCTTTCTTT.

This clonotype was counted only a few times. This sequence joins TRBV12-3 or TRBV12-4 and TRBJ1-2, with D perhaps matching TRBD1 (5 bases). The CDR3 length is 15 residues. The ends were cut back, 5 bases at V and 2 bases at J, with 15 bases in the middle. The CDR3 nucleotides are TGTGCCAGCAGTCAAGATATAGCAGGGAACTATGGCTACACCTTC. Its translation is CASSQDIAGNYGYTF.

This clonotype was recorded many times. V usage is TRBV20-1 and J usage is TRBJ2-1; unclear D gene. Trimming pared 1 base from V and 3 bases from J, leaving 7 bases between. The CDR3 length is 13 residues. Germline V gives CDR1 DFQATT, CDR2 SNEGSKA (reference sequence). CDR3 residues: CSARVRDYNEQFF. The CDR3 nucleotides are TGCAGTGCTAGAGTCCGCGACTACAATGAGCAGTTCTTC.

A few counts support this clonotype. The genes are TRBV7-8 and TRBJ2-7, with D possibly called TRBD1 or TRBD2 (5 bases each). CDR3 length: 15 amino acids. Germline V gene sequence: CDR1 SGHVS, CDR2 FQNEAQ. Trimming removed 5 bases from V and 5 bases from J, with 19 bases in between. CDR3 nucleotide sequence: TGTGCCAGCAGCAGCCCCCGGGACGCCAGAAACGAGCAGTACTTC. Protein: CASSSPRDARNEQYF. The variable domain in full, completed from reference TRBV7-8 and TRBJ2-7, reads GAGVSQSPRYKVAKRGQDVALRCDPISGHVSLFWYQQALGQGPEFLTYFQNEAQLDKSGLPSDRFFAERPEGSVSTLKIQRTQQEDSAVYLCASSSPRDARNEQYFGPGTRLTVT.

This clonotype was found a few times. Here the CDR3 reads CAISEGYTEAFF. In DNA form, the CDR3 reads TGTGCCATCAGTGAGGGGTACACTGAAGCTTTCTTT. The rearrangement links TRBV10-3 to TRBJ1-1; the D is unclear. Trimming took off 2 bases at V and 3 bases at J, with 4 bases between the two ends. The germline V gene encodes CDR1 ENHRY and CDR2 SYGVKD. The CDR3 has 12 residues.

This clonotype was seen many times. V is TRBV4-1 and J is TRBJ1-5; unclear D gene. Trimming shortened V by 3 bases and J by 2 bases, and 8 bases separated the two germline ends. The V gene's germline CDR1 is MGHRA and CDR2 YSYEKL. The CDR3 contains 14 residues. CDR3 residues: CASSHPGGNQPQHF. The CDR3 nucleotides are TGCGCCAGCAGCCATCCAGGCGGCAATCAGCCCCAGCATTTT.

As concerns this clonotype: This may stem from a read error, because a much larger clone lies one nucleotide away. The chain has TRBV20-1 and TRBJ1-5; D is unresolved. V was cut by 7 bases and J by 6 bases, with 16 bases left in between. There are 13 residues in the CDR3. Per germline, CDR1 DFQATT and CDR2 SNEGSKA (reference sequence). The CDR3 here is CSVQDPLSQPQHF. DNA of the CDR3: TGCAGTGTTCAGGACCCTCTAAGTCAGCCCCAGCATTTT.

J is TRBJ2-5 and V is TRBV5-1; 9 bases fit TRBD1. Germline CDR1 SGHRS, CDR2 YFSETQ. This CDR3 is 15 amino acids long. V dropped 4 bases and J dropped 3; count of bases not matched to a gene: 7. The CDR3 DNA is TGCGCCAGCAGCCATTACAGGGGGCTGAAAGAGACCCAGTACTTC. It yields the protein CASSHYRGLKETQYF.

V is TRBV19 and J is TRBJ1-5; D unresolved. The V gene's germline CDR1 is LNHDA and CDR2 SQIVND (reference sequence). V gave up 0 bases and J gave up 5 bases, with 11 bases separating them. This CDR3 comprises 15 residues. CDR3 amino acids: CASSIDLGGHQPQHF. The DNA of the CDR3 is TGTGCCAGTAGTATAGATCTGGGAGGGCATCAGCCCCAGCATTTT.